The 21 T cell receptor beta chains in this list originate from one sample, sequenced in a study of blood T cell repertoires in COVID-19. Only in-frame clones appear in the TCRdb table, and some are missing; sequencing was by immunoSEQ multiplex PCR. The repertoire has roughly 59,000 clones, roughly 80% of them found once; the top ten carry around a tenth. Sequencing used peripheral blood. The receptors were sampled from a human donor in a cohort sampled during active COVID-19.

V and J are TRBV7-8 and TRBJ2-7; possible D gene TRBD2, 7 bases. Germline CDR1 is SGHVS and CDR2 is FQNEAQ. Trimming shortened V by 7 bases and J by 7 bases, and 23 bases separated the two germline ends. The CDR3 runs 15 residues. The CDR3 nucleotides are TGTGCCAGCACTCCCGACGGGGGGCGTTCTAAAGAGCAGTACTTC. It encodes CASTPDGGRSKEQYF.

The J gene is TRBJ1-5, the V gene TRBV7-9; 8 bases are shared with TRBD1. The V gene end was trimmed by 5 bases and the J gene end by 6 bases; junction bases not matched to a gene: 6. The CDR3 sequence is 14 residues long. CDR1 and CDR2 (germline): SEHNR, FQNEAQ (reference sequence). In nucleotides, the CDR3 is TGTGCCAGCAGCCTACAGGGGGGGGGTCAGCCCCAGCATTTT. Protein product: CASSLQGGGQPQHF.

V is TRBV30 and J is TRBJ1-1; TRBD1 matches 9 bases. The length of the CDR3 is 12 residues. Trimming at V came to 4 bases and at J to 4 bases, leaving 1 base not matched to a gene. The germline V gene has CDR1 GTSNPN and CDR2 SVGIG (reference sequence). For the CDR3, the DNA is TGTGCCTGGATGACAGGGGGCACTGAAGCTTTCTTT. This gives the protein CAWMTGGTEAFF.

The rearrangement uses TRBV2 and TRBJ1-2; TRBD1 matches 8 bases. Germline V gene sequence: CDR1 SNHLY, CDR2 FYNNEI. V lost 2 bases and J lost 8; bases outside the gene matches: 4. The CDR3 contains 13 residues. CDR3 sequence (DNA): TGTGCCAGCAGTGAACAGGGGGCGAGAGGCTACACCTTC. Translating it yields CASSEQGARGYTF.

This clone was found a few times. V usage is TRBV5-6 and J usage is TRBJ2-5, with 7 bases that match TRBD2. Germline V gene sequence: CDR1 SGHDT, CDR2 YYEEEE. The V gene end was trimmed by 4 bases and the J gene end by 3 bases; junction bases not matched to a gene: 9. This CDR3 is 15 amino acids long. The CDR3 is CASSPLGGKEETQYF. The CDR3 bases are TGTGCCAGCAGCCCCCTCGGGGGGAAGGAAGAGACCCAGTACTTC.

The chain carries TRBV12-3 or TRBV12-4 and TRBJ1-1; D gene ambiguous. The CDR3 is 13 amino acids. Trimming took 2 bases from V and 6 from J, leaving 10 bases between them. CDR3 nucleotides: TGTGCCAGCAGTTTACAGGTTACCCCTGAAGCTTTCTTT. This sequence encodes CASSLQVTPEAFF.

The chain recombines TRBV7-2 with TRBJ1-3; 7 positions agree with TRBD1. After removal of 2 bases from V and 7 bases from J, the junction contained 14 bases not matched to a gene. CDR3 length equals 17 residues. Per the germline V gene, CDR1 is SGHTA and CDR2 is FQGNSA. The DNA of the CDR3 is TGTGCCAGCAGCTTACGGGCGACAGGGAATATACGGAACACCATATATTTT. As protein: CASSLRATGNIRNTIYF.

The V call is TRBV3-1 (or the pseudogene TRBV3-2), the J call TRBJ2-1; 8 bases line up with TRBD2. The CDR3 spans 16 residues. CDR1 and CDR2 (germline): LGHDT, YNNKEL (reference sequence). Trimming took 0 bases from V and 3 from J; bases not matched to a gene: 4. The DNA of the CDR3 is TGTGCCAGCAGCCAAGAACGCGCGGGAGGCTACAATGAGCAGTTCTTC. This translates into CASSQERAGGYNEQFF.

The V call is TRBV29-1, the J call TRBJ2-5; the match to TRBD1 covers 8 bases. With 7 bases clipped from V and 5 bases from J, the junction kept 6 bases outside the gene matches. The CDR3 has 12 amino acids. Germline V gives CDR1 SQVTM, CDR2 ANQGSEA. The CDR3 DNA is TGCAGCGCGTCAGGGGGCTGGGAGACCCAGTACTTC. Protein product: CSASGGWETQYF.

The rearrangement links TRBV28 to TRBJ1-6; TRBD1 agrees at 9 bases. The CDR3 runs to 15 residues. Germline V CDR1 and CDR2: MDHEN, SYDVKM. The ends lost 8 bases at V and 7 bases at J; junction bases unmatched: 9. In DNA form, the CDR3 reads TGTGCCAGCCGCGAACTCGGACAGGGGAATTCACCCCTCCACTTT. Protein: CASRELGQGNSPLHF.

The table lists this clone with a count of one. This chain connects TRBV28 to TRBJ2-2; weak D call: TRBD2 (7 bases). V was shortened by 6 bases and J by 3 bases, with 14 bases between the two germline ends. The CDR3 totals 15 residues. Germline CDR1 MDHEN, CDR2 SYDVKM. CDR3 sequence reads: CASSRGAADTGELFF. The CDR3 DNA reads TGTGCCAGCAGCCGGGGGGCCGCGGACACCGGGGAGCTGTTTTTT.

The chain combines TRBV12-3 or TRBV12-4 with TRBJ2-3, with D uncertain. V was trimmed by 6 bases and J by 10 bases, leaving 8 bases between them. The CDR3 has 10 residues. The CDR3 loop reads CASRSGPQYF. The CDR3 nucleotides read TGTGCCAGCAGGTCTGGGCCGCAGTATTTT.

The chain joins TRBV7-9 to TRBJ1-1; the D gene is possibly TRBD1 (5 bases). Trimming removed 0 bases at V and 5 bases at J, with 16 bases between. The CDR3 runs to 16 residues. The germline V gene has CDR1 SEHNR and CDR2 FQNEAQ (reference sequence). The CDR3 region is CASSLALASSGTEAFF. Here the CDR3 DNA reads TGTGCCAGCAGCTTAGCGTTGGCGAGTTCAGGGACTGAAGCTTTCTTT.

V is TRBV30 and J is TRBJ2-1, with D perhaps matching TRBD2 (7 bases). There are 13 residues in the CDR3. Trimming removed 2 bases at V and 9 bases at J, with 14 bases between. Germline lookup yields CDR1 GTSNPN and CDR2 SVGIG (reference sequence). In DNA form, the CDR3 reads TGTGCCTGGAGTAGGGGGGGCCCGGTTGAGCAGTTCTTC. This gives the protein CAWSRGGPVEQFF.

The table lists this clone with a few counts. The chain links TRBV19 to TRBJ2-5; D gene ambiguous. The V gene's germline CDR1 is LNHDA and CDR2 SQIVND (reference sequence). V lost 3 bases and J 8 bases, leaving 10 bases between the germline ends. The CDR3 is 12 residues long. This CDR3 reads CASSMETTTQYF. The CDR3 DNA follows: TGTGCCAGTAGTATGGAGACCACAACCCAGTACTTC.

The chain employs TRBV5-1 and TRBJ1-6; D is undetermined. Trimming cost V 0 bases and J 8 bases, with 9 bases left between them. Germline V lookup: CDR1 SGHRS, CDR2 YFSETQ. The CDR3 totals 14 residues. The CDR3 region has the DNA TGCGCCAGCAGCTTGGGCGGTTACGATTCACCCCTCCACTTT. It specifies CASSLGGYDSPLHF.

In this sample, this clone turned up a few times. The J gene is TRBJ1-1, the V gene TRBV7-9; D is unresolved. With 7 bases removed from V and 5 bases from J, the gap between germline ends came to 11 bases. Germline V gene sequence: CDR1 SEHNR, CDR2 FQNEAQ (reference sequence). This CDR3 spans 12 amino acids. This CDR3 is CASIKRETEAFF. The DNA of the CDR3 is TGTGCCAGCATTAAGAGGGAGACTGAAGCTTTCTTT.

The chain links TRBV10-3 to TRBJ2-1; 7 bases are shared with TRBD1. This CDR3 has 16 residues. V was clipped by 5 bases and J by 2 bases; unmatched bases: 9. Germline lookup yields CDR1 ENHRY and CDR2 SYGVKD. CDR3 sequence reads: CAISKKTGNPYNEQFF. The DNA of the CDR3 is TGTGCCATCAGTAAAAAGACAGGGAACCCCTACAATGAGCAGTTCTTC.

The J gene is TRBJ2-7, the V gene TRBV18; weak D call: TRBD2 (6 bases). The V end lost 2 bases, the J end lost 3 bases, and 14 bases lay between the germline ends. CDR3 length: 15 amino acids. The germline V gene has CDR1 KGHSH and CDR2 LQKENI. CDR3 sequence reads: CASSPVGTSIYEQYF. CDR3 DNA: TGTGCCAGCTCACCAGTCGGGACTTCAATCTACGAGCAGTACTTC.

The genes are TRBV13 and TRBJ2-1; 11 nucleotides align to TRBD2. V shed 5 bases and J 5 bases; nucleotides not matched to a gene: 14. CDR1 PRHDT and CDR2 FYEKMQ come from the germline V gene (reference sequence). The CDR3 runs 18 residues. The CDR3 DNA follows: TGTGCCAGCAGCCCGGGACTAGCGGCCGTAGGGAGTAACAATGAGCAGTTCTTC. This translates into CASSPGLAAVGSNNEQFF.

For the CDR3, the DNA is TGTGCCAGCTCACCTAACACAGGGGGTCTTCTAAACGAGCAGTACTTC. Translating it yields CASSPNTGGLLNEQYF. V and J are TRBV18 and TRBJ2-7, with 8 bases matching TRBD1. The CDR3 extends over 16 amino acids. V dropped 3 bases and J dropped 5; count of bases not matched to a gene: 12. Germline CDR1 KGHSH, CDR2 LQKENI.